The rows below give T cell receptor beta chains drawn from one sample of a study of blood T cells in healthy people across ages. Via MiXCR, TCRdb re-called the 5' RACE reads, giving one row per CDR3 protein. The table has about 1 million distinct CDR3 sequences, 20% to 25% seen once. The sample was also linked to a second study, of T cells of mothers and their children.

Sequenced input: blood. Receptors originate from a girl aged 2 to 9 in good health. Each CDR3 is given with its conserved first and last residue. A D gene is named only where the DNA matches it firmly.

V	D	J	CDR3
TRBV4-2	.	TRBJ2-2	CASSQGGGAGTGELFF
TRBV20-1	.	TRBJ2-7	CSARVGYEQYF
TRBV12-3/TRBV12-4	.	TRBJ1-2	CASSFAGSDGYTF
TRBV3-1	TRBD2	TRBJ2-2	CASSQDLGGKNGELFF
TRBV3-1	TRBD1	.	CASSQDNNWGTVVSNEQFF
TRBV5-1	.	TRBJ2-3	CASRSGISIADTQYF
TRBV3-1	.	TRBJ1-2	CASSQVGAETEGYTF
TRBV10-3	.	TRBJ2-7	CAIIGGAESSYEQYF
TRBV3-1	TRBD2	TRBJ2-1	CASSQGAGWNNEQFF
TRBV20-1	TRBD2	TRBJ2-3	CSARSLEAGGPLSTDTQYF
TRBV6-2/TRBV6-3	.	TRBJ2-3	CASSSRVPSTDTQYF
TRBV10-3	TRBD2	TRBJ2-5	CAIRIGLAEQETQYF